One and the same sample provided the 15 T cell receptor beta chains below, sequenced in a study of T cell responses to AZD1222 COVID-19 vaccine (dated by TCRdb to the early 2020s). The receptor library was made with the immunoSEQ multiplex PCR assay. The table was pulled from immuneACCESS by TCRdb, which kept in-frame rearrangements only. Such tables lose some clones; where checked, under half of the loss comes from unresolved V genes, and the rest has no known cause. The sample data list around 160,000 clones, and about 81% of these were observed just once. The ten largest clones add up to around 4.3% of the sample. In the paper's terms, the time point label means: baseline before first vaccination. Explained via the paper, the treatment or condition label denotes: meningococcal conjugate vaccine given as trial control. The specimen was peripheral blood, collected on day 0 of MenACWY control vaccination. These receptors were obtained from an adult in good health.

The table lists this clone with many counts. The rearrangement joins TRBV2 to TRBJ2-1; D uncertain. V was trimmed by 5 bases and J by 2 bases, leaving 16 bases between them. The CDR3 covers 16 residues. Looked up from germline, CDR1 is SNHLY and CDR2 is FYNNEI. The CDR3 spells CASSSSLFPPYNEQFF. The CDR3, as DNA: TGTGCCAGCAGTTCATCATTGTTCCCCCCCTACAATGAGCAGTTCTTC.

The DNA of the CDR3 is TGTGCCAGCAGCCCTATAGGGGGGTTAACAGAGTTCTTC. This translates into CASSPIGGLTEFF. The rearrangement links TRBV2 to TRBJ2-1, with D perhaps being TRBD1 or TRBD2 (6 bases each). V dropped 6 bases and J dropped 14 bases, with 20 bases sitting between them. Germline assignment: CDR1 SNHLY and CDR2 FYNNEI. The CDR3 totals 13 residues.

The chain carries TRBV12-5 and TRBJ2-3; the match to TRBD1 covers 11 bases. Germline V CDR1 and CDR2: LGHNT, FRNRAP. The CDR3 is made up of 15 amino acids. Unmatched junction bases numbered 4, after V lost 7 bases and J lost 1 base. CDR3 sequence (DNA): TGTGCTAGTGCCCCGGGACAGGGGGGCACAGATACGCAGTATTTT. Protein sequence: CASAPGQGGTDTQYF. The whole variable domain, remainder taken from reference TRBV12-5 and TRBJ2-3, is DARVTQTPRHKVTEMGQEVTMRCQPILGHNTVFWYRQTMMQGLELLAYFRNRAPLDDSGMPKDRFSAEMPDATLATLKIQPSEPRDSAVYFCASAPGQGGTDTQYFGPGTRLTVL.

The rearrangement joins TRBV6-5 to TRBJ2-7; weak D call: TRBD1 (5 bases). Germline V gene data show CDR1 as MNHEY and CDR2 as SVGAGI. The V gene lost 5 bases and the J gene lost 3 bases, with 8 bases spanning the gap. The CDR3 has 12 amino acids. The CDR3 sequence: CASSLDSYEQYV. Here the CDR3 DNA reads TGTGCCAGCAGTCTCGACAGCTACGAGCAGTACGTC.

This sequence joins TRBV5-1 and TRBJ1-4; D not resolved. This CDR3 region has 15 residues. Germline assignment: CDR1 SGHRS and CDR2 YFSETQ. The V end was cut by 5 bases, the J end by 5 bases, with 16 bases between. The CDR3 DNA follows: TGCGCCAGCAGTTTTGACCTCATGGGGAATGAAAAACTGTTTTTT. Amino acid sequence: CASSFDLMGNEKLFF.

The CDR3: CSASLSATLGYTF. For the CDR3, the DNA is TGCAGTGCTAGTTTGTCCGCGACTCTTGGCTACACCTTC. The V and J genes are TRBV20-1 and TRBJ1-2; D unresolved. V lost 3 bases and J lost 7, with 15 bases in between. The length of the CDR3 is 13 residues. Germline loops: CDR1 DFQATT, CDR2 SNEGSKA (reference sequence).

The chain recombines TRBV11-2 with TRBJ1-4, with D possibly matching TRBD1 (6 bases). V was pared by 6 bases and J by 8 bases, with 16 bases between. CDR1 is SGHAT and CDR2 is FQNNGV in the germline V gene. The CDR3 runs to 14 residues. The CDR3: CASSRRQEREKLFF. CDR3 nucleotides: TGTGCCAGCAGTCGTCGACAGGAGAGGGAAAAACTGTTTTTT.

This rearrangement joins TRBV1 to TRBJ2-4. TRBV1 is listed as a pseudogene. This CDR3 comprises 15 residues. As DNA, the CDR3 is TGCACCAGCAGCCAAGAGAGGAAGGGTAGGGACATTCAGTACTTC. This translates into CTSSQERKGRDIQYF.

In DNA form, the CDR3 reads TGTGCCAGCACTTCACAGGGGAGAGGCTCACCCCTCCACTTT. Protein: CASTSQGRGSPLHF. The chain employs TRBV2 and TRBJ1-6; 7 nucleotides agree with TRBD1. V shed 7 bases, J shed 10 bases, and the junction held 10 bases outside the gene matches. Germline-derived CDR1 and CDR2 are SNHLY and FYNNEI. The CDR3 is 14 amino acids.

This clone showed up just once. The chain uses TRBV14 and TRBJ2-2, with D unclear. Trimming removed 1 base from V and 2 bases from J, with 8 bases in between. CDR1 SGHDN and CDR2 FVKESK come from the germline V gene. There are 15 residues in the CDR3. The CDR3 bases are TGTGCCAGCAGCCAAGTGATGCGAAACACCGGGGAGCTGTTTTTT. This sequence encodes CASSQVMRNTGELFF. The full variable domain, rest sourced from reference TRBV14 and TRBJ2-2, is EAGVTQFPSHSVIEKGQTVTLRCDPISGHDNLYWYRRVMGKEIKFLLHFVKESKQDESGMPNNRFLAERTGGTYSTLKVQPAELEDSGVYFCASSQVMRNTGELFFGEGSRLTVL.

This clone was detected a few times. The chain joins TRBV7-4 to TRBJ2-7; no definite D call. From germline, CDR1 is SGHVT and CDR2 SQSDAQ. Trimming stripped 5 bases from V and 4 bases from J, with 12 bases between. The CDR3 sequence is 13 residues long. Here the CDR3 DNA reads TGTGCCAGCAGCCCCGAGGTAGGGTACGAGCAGTACGTC. Its translation is CASSPEVGYEQYV.

The V call is TRBV10-1, the J call TRBJ1-4; TRBD1 might be the D (6 bases). The germline gives CDR1 WNHNN, CDR2 SYGVQD (reference sequence). CDR3 length: 14 amino acids. The V end lost 3 bases, the J end lost 3 bases, and 8 bases lay between the germline ends. The CDR3 bases are TGCGCCAGCAGTGACGCAGGGGCTAATGAAAAACTGTTTTTT. It yields the protein CASSDAGANEKLFF.

The V and J genes are TRBV3-1 (or the pseudogene TRBV3-2) and TRBJ1-1; TRBD1 matches 9 bases. V lost 4 bases, J lost 5 bases, and 11 bases stayed unmatched. The CDR3 has 16 residues. CDR1 LGHDT and CDR2 YNNKEL come from the germline V gene (reference sequence). This CDR3 reads CASSLSGQGSVTEAFF. In DNA, the CDR3 is TGTGCCAGCAGCCTTTCGGGACAGGGATCGGTAACTGAAGCTTTCTTT.

The gene calls are TRBV11-2 and TRBJ1-2, with 9 bases matching TRBD1. CDR1 and CDR2 (germline): SGHAT, FQNNGV. CDR3 size: 16 residues. After removal of 8 bases from V and 0 bases from J, the junction contained 10 bases not matched to a gene. The CDR3 DNA follows: TGTGCCAGCGGAGGAGGGACAGGGAGGCCTAACTATGGCTACACCTTC. It translates to CASGGGTGRPNYGYTF.

The genes are TRBV12-3 or TRBV12-4 and TRBJ2-3; D is uncertain. The V end lost 4 bases, the J end lost 2 bases, and 7 bases lay between the germline ends. The CDR3 spans 13 residues. The chain's CDR3 is CASSSRATDTQYF. The CDR3 DNA sequence: TGTGCCAGCAGTTCACGGGCCACAGATACGCAGTATTTT.